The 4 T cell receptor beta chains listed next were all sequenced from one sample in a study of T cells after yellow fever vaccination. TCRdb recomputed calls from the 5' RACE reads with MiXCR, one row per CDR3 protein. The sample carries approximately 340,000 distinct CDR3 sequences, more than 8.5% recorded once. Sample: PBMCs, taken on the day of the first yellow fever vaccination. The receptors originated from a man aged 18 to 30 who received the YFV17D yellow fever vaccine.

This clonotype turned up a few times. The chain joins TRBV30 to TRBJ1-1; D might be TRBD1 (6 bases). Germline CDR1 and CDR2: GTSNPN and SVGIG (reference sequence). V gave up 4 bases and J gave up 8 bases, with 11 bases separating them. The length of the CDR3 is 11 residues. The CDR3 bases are TGTGCCTGGAAAACAGGGTCCGAAGCTTTCTTT. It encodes CAWKTGSEAFF.

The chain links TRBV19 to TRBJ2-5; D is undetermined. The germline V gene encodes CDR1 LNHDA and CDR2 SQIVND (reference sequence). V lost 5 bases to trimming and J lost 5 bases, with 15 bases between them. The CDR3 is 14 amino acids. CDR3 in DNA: TGTGCCAGTAGTGGGTCTGGGGATGTGGAGACCCAGTACTTC. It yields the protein CASSGSGDVETQYF.

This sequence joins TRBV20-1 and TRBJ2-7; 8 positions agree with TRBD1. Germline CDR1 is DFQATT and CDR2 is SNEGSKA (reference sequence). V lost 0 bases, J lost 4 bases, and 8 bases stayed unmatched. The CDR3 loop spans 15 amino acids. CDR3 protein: CSARESQGARYEQYF. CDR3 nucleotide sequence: TGCAGTGCTAGAGAAAGTCAGGGGGCGCGATACGAGCAGTACTTC.

The CDR3 region has the DNA TGTGCCTGGAGTGTTGGCCAGAGCCCCTATGGCTACACCTTC. This translates into CAWSVGQSPYGYTF. V is TRBV30 and J is TRBJ1-2; the D is unclear. The CDR3 length is 14 residues. Trimming took 0 bases from V and 4 from J, leaving 12 bases between them. CDR1 GTSNPN and CDR2 SVGIG come from the germline V gene (reference sequence).